The clone carrying this T cell receptor beta chain was seen ten or more times. Its antigen remains unidentified. The germline V gene encodes CDR1 SNHLY and CDR2 FYNNEI. This CDR3 is built from 15 residues. Trimming took 5 bases from V and 0 from J, leaving 8 bases between them. The sample comes from a study of spatial heterogeneity in lung cancer. Study-level findings and limits: The appearance of ubiquitous expanded tumor TCRs in blood was greater at resection than follow-up.

Time point given: sample taken at primary tumor resection. Tumor, nontumor lung or frozen PBMC supplied whole RNA that was sequenced unsorted. Each TCR cDNA molecule bore a unique molecular identifier. TCRdb re-derived calls from the 5' RACE reads in MiXCR, one entry per CDR3 protein. This sample has over 50,000 distinct CDR3 sequences; roughly 5.9% occur once, and the top ten carry roughly 14%. The specimen comprised PBMCs, sampled at surgery. The chain joins TRBV2 to TRBJ2-6; D is perhaps TRBD2 (5 bases). The TCR originated in a female donor with early-stage non-small cell lung cancer. CDR3 region: CASSIGISGANVLTF. Here the CDR3 DNA reads TGTGCCAGCAGTATCGGGATCTCTGGGGCCAACGTCCTGACTTTC.